Each of the 4 T cell receptor beta chains below was sequenced from the same sample in a study of radiation and T cells in renal cell carcinoma (dated by TCRdb to 2018 to 2021). Libraries came from the immunoSEQ multiplex PCR assay. TCRdb took this table from immuneACCESS and kept in-frame rearrangements with V and J called. Such tables lack part of the clones; where checked against another copy, unresolved V genes explain under half of the gap, and the rest is unexplained. The sample table holds roughly 150,000 clones, of which roughly 86% were seen once. The ten largest clones represent 13% of the sample. Per the publication, the time point label means: blood 2 weeks post-SBRT. The sample's treatment or condition label, decoded: 15 Gy SBRT to primary tumor, nephrectomy 4 weeks later. The sequencing here drew on blood, taken from a patient whose treatment included radiotherapy and nephrectomy. The receptors originated from a woman aged 50 to 60 with renal cell carcinoma.

This chain joins TRBV5-1 and TRBJ2-7; tentatively, D is TRBD2 (5 bases). CDR1 SGHRS and CDR2 YFSETQ come from the germline V gene. Trimming removed 1 base from V and 7 bases from J, with 18 bases in between. CDR3 length: 15 amino acids. CDR3 amino acids: CASSLSGTPPGEQYF. The CDR3 DNA sequence: TGCGCCAGCAGCTTGTCGGGTACCCCCCCGGGAGAGCAGTACTTC.

The gene calls are TRBV2 and TRBJ1-3; no definite D call. The CDR3 extends over 13 amino acids. V was pared by 4 bases and J by 6 bases, with 10 bases between. Germline V lookup: CDR1 SNHLY, CDR2 FYNNEI. This CDR3 reads CASSAWATNTIYF. The CDR3 DNA reads TGTGCCAGCAGTGCTTGGGCTACAAACACCATATATTTT.

The rearrangement joins TRBV11-2 to TRBJ1-1; D not resolved. V was shortened by 5 bases and J by 7 bases, with 11 bases between the two germline ends. CDR3 length: 12 residues. Germline V lookup: CDR1 SGHAT, CDR2 FQNNGV. CDR3 in amino acids: CASSPPVHEAFF. The DNA for the CDR3 is TGTGCCAGCAGCCCCCCGGTTCATGAAGCTTTCTTT.

The chain couples TRBV29-1 to TRBJ1-1; TRBD1 matches at 9 bases. V shed 4 bases and J 2 bases; nucleotides not matched to a gene: 5. Looked up from germline, CDR1 is SQVTM and CDR2 is ANQGSEA. This CDR3 has 14 residues. The CDR3 DNA follows: TGCAGCGTTGGGGGACAGGGCGGTAACACTGAAGCTTTCTTT. This gives the protein CSVGGQGGNTEAFF.